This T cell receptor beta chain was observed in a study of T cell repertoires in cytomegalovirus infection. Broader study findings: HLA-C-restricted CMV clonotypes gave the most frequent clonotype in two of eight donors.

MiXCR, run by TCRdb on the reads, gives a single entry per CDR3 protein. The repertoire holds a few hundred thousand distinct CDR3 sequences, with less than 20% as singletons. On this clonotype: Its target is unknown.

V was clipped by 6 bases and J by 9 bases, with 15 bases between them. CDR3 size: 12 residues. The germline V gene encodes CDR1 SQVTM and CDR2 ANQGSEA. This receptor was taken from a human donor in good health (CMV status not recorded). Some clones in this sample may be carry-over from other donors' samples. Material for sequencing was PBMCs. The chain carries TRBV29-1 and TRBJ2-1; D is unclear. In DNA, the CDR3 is TGCAGCGTGGACGCCCGGCCAAGTGAGCAGTTCTTC. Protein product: CSVDARPSEQFF.